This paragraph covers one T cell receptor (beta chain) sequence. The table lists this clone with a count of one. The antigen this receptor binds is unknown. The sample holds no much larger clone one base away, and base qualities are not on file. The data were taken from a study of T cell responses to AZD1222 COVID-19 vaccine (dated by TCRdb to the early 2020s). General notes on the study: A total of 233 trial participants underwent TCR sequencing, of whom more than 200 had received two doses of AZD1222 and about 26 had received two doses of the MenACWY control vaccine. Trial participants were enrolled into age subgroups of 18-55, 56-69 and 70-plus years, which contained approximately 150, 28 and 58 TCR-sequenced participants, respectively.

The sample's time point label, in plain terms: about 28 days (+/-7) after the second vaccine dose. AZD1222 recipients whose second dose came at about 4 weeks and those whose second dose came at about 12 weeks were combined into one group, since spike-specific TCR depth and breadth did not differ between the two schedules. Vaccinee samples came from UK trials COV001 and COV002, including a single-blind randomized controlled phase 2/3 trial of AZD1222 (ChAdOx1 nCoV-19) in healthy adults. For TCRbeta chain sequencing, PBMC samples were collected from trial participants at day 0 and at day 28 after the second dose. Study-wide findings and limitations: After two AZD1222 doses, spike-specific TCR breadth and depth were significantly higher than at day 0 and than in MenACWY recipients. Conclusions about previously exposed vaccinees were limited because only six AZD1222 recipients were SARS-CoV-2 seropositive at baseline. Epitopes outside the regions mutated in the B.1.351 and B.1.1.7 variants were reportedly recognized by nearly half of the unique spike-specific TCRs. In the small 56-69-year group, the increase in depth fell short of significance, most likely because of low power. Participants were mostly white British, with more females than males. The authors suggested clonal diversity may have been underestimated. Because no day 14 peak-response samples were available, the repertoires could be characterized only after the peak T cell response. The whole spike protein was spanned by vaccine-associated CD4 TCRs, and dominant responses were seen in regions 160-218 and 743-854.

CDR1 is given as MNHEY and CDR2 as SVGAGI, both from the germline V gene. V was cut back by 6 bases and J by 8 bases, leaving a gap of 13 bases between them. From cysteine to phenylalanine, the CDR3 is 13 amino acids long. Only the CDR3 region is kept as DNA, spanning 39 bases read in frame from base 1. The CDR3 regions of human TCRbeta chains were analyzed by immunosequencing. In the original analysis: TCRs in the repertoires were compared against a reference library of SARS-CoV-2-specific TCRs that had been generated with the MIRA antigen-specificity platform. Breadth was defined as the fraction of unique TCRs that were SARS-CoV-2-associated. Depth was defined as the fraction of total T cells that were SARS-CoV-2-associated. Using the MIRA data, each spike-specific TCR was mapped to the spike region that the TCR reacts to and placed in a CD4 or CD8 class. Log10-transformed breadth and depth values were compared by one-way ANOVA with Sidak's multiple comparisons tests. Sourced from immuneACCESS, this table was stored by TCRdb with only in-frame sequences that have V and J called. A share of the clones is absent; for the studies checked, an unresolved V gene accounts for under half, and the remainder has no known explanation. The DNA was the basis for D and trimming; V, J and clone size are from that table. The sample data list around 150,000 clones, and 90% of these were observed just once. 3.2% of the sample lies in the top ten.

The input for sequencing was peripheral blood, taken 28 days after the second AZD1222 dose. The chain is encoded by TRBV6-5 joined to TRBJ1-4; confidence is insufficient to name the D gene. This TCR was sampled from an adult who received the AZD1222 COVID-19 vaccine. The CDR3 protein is CASRAVGMEKLFF. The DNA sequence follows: TGTGCCAGCAGGGCCGTGGGCATGGAAAAACTGTTTTTT.